Listed here are 4 T cell receptor beta chains from one sample, sequenced in a study of cytomegalovirus exposure and HLA in healthy donors. The PCR had 60 Vbeta and 13 Jbeta primers. The protocol was immunoSEQ multiplex PCR, while the TCRdb copy is restricted to in-frame clones and leaves out a portion. The sample yields 200,000 or so clones, around 75% seen once. What was sequenced was PBMCs. These receptor sequences come from a woman younger than 45 in good health and CMV-seropositive.

Details on this clone: The junction shows a germline mismatch at one end, possibly a read error. This chain uses TRBV5-6 with TRBJ2-2, with TRBD2 matching 11 bases. Looked up from germline, CDR1 is SGHDT and CDR2 is YYEEEE. This CDR3 is built from 17 residues. The CDR3 loop reads CASSQLAGGVNTGELFF. The CDR3 DNA follows: TGTGCTAGCAGCCAGCTAGCGGGGGGCGTAAACACCGGGGAGCTGTTTTTT.

The chain combines TRBV7-2 with TRBJ2-3; TRBD1 aligns across 8 bases. The germline gives CDR1 SGHTA, CDR2 FQGNSA. V gave up 3 bases and J gave up 1 base; unmatched junction bases: 0. This CDR3 comprises 14 residues. The DNA of the CDR3 is TGTGCCAGCAGCTTGGACAGGGGCACAGATACGCAGTATTTT. Translation gives CASSLDRGTDTQYF.

V usage is TRBV5-1 and J usage is TRBJ2-5; 8 positions match TRBD1. The CDR3 is 14 amino acids. Germline loops: CDR1 SGHRS, CDR2 YFSETQ. The V and J ends lost 0 bases and 4 bases, in that order; junction bases with no gene match: 2. Here the CDR3 reads CASSLGTGLETQYF. CDR3 sequence (DNA): TGCGCCAGCAGCTTGGGGACAGGGTTAGAGACCCAGTACTTC. Together with reference TRBV5-1 and TRBJ2-5, the CDR3 gives the full variable domain: KAGVTQTPRYLIKTRGQQVTLSCSPISGHRSVSWYQQTPGQGLQFLFEYFSETQRNKGNFPGRFSGRQFSNSRSEMNVSTLELGDSALYLCASSLGTGLETQYFGPGTRLLVL.

The J gene is TRBJ2-1, the V gene TRBV11-2; possibly TRBD1 for D (5 bases). The CDR3 totals 17 residues. The V gene lost 1 base and the J gene lost 10 bases, with 23 bases spanning the gap. The V gene's germline CDR1 is SGHAT and CDR2 FQNNGV. The CDR3 protein is CASSLGRYQGNFIEQFF. CDR3 DNA sequence: TGTGCCAGCAGCTTAGGGCGGTACCAGGGTAATTTTATCGAGCAGTTCTTC.